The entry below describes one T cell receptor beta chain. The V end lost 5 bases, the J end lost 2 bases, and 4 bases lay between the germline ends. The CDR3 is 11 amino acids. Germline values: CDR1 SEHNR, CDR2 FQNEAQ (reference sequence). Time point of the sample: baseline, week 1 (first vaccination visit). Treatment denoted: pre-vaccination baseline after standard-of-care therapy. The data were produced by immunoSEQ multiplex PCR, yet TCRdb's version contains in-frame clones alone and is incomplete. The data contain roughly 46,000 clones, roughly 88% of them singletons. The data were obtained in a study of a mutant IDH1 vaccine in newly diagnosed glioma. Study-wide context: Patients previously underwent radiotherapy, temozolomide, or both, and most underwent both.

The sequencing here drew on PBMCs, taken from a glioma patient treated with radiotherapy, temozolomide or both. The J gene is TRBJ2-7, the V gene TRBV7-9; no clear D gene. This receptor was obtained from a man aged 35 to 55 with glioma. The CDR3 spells CASSETYEQYF. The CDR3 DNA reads TGTGCCAGCAGCGAGACCTACGAGCAGTACTTC.